This entry features one TCR beta chain sequence. The antigen remains unidentified. No DNA is shown, since the ends of the CDR3 on it are uncertain; the CDR3 is the one TCRdb lists. The PCR used 60 Vbeta and 13 Jbeta primers. Data came from immunoSEQ multiplex PCR; TCRdb stores just in-frame clones and leaves some out. Found here are about 170,000 clones; the top ten clones hold around 1.2%. Germline CDR1 MNHEY, CDR2 SMNVEV (reference sequence). The CDR3 has 15 residues if both end residues are counted. The data originate from a study of cytomegalovirus exposure and HLA in healthy donors. Study conclusions and caveats: According to a later analysis, donors in an Asian-associated ancestry cluster reportedly had fewer N-insertions than the approximately 670-donor mean.

The TCR sequence derives from a woman aged 60-75 years in good health and CMV-seronegative. The chain combines TRBV27 with TRBJ2-2; the table's D call TRBD1 went unverified against the DNA. The sequenced material came from PBMCs. CDR3 loop: CASSFGGRRAGELFF.